This T cell receptor (beta chain) was found in a study of technical replicates of blood from several donors. The CDR3 is 21 amino acids. Method: immunoSEQ multiplex PCR; TCRdb's copy keeps in-frame clones and lacks some. Altogether about 84,000 clones are present, 97% being singletons, with the ten largest covering over 0.15%. This TCR was recovered from a human donor in good health. Sequences were obtained from T cells isolated from PBMCs. The genes are TRBV21-1 and TRBJ2-2; TRBD2 reflects the table's D call only, with no check against the DNA. TRBV21-1 is an annotated pseudogene. CDR3 protein: CASSNHQERDLNASNTGELFF. CDR3 nucleotide sequence: TGTGCCAGCAGCAATCACCAGGAGCGGGACTTAAACGCTTCGAACACCGGGGAGCTGTTTTTT.